This passage covers 25 T cell receptor beta chains from one sample sequenced in a study of response to subunit inactivated influenza vaccine. Each CDR3 protein is one row after TCRdb ran MiXCR on the RT-PCR reads. This sample yields around 570,000 distinct CDR3 sequences, of which approximately 7.1% are seen a single time; around 13% belongs to the top ten. Sequences were derived from PBMCs from blood, sampled around 2 years after vaccination. These receptors all stem from a man between 50 and 70 years old who received an inactivated influenza vaccine.

The V and J genes are TRBV7-8 and TRBJ1-6, with D hard to call. The CDR3 consists of 15 residues. V lost 5 bases and J lost 10, with 18 bases in between. Germline V lookup: CDR1 SGHVS, CDR2 FQNEAQ. DNA for the CDR3: TGTGCCAGCAGCGCTGGACGGATGGGCAGCTCACCCCTCCACTTT. Its protein product is CASSAGRMGSSPLHF. Full variable domain (missing parts from reference TRBV7-8 and TRBJ1-6): GAGVSQSPRYKVAKRGQDVALRCDPISGHVSLFWYQQALGQGPEFLTYFQNEAQLDKSGLPSDRFFAERPEGSVSTLKIQRTQQEDSAVYLCASSAGRMGSSPLHFGNGTRLTVT.

This clonotype was observed a few times. Here the CDR3 DNA reads TGTGCCAGTATGTTTGGAAACAGCTATGGCTACACCTTC. As protein: CASMFGNSYGYTF. The genes are TRBV19 and TRBJ1-2; the D is unclear. Germline CDR1 is LNHDA and CDR2 is SQIVND (reference sequence). There are 13 residues in the CDR3. Trimming took 7 bases from V and 4 from J, leaving 13 bases between them.

This clonotype has only a few counts. The rearrangement joins TRBV20-1 to TRBJ1-2; 10 positions agree with TRBD1. The J segment lost 4 bases and the V segment lost 5 bases, leaving 10 bases of the junction unmatched. Per the germline V gene, CDR1 is DFQATT and CDR2 is SNEGSKA (reference sequence). The CDR3 spans 15 residues. Written as DNA, the CDR3 is TGCAGTGCTTTTCCGGGACAGGGGTCCGTCTATGGCTACACCTTC. This translates into CSAFPGQGSVYGYTF.

J is TRBJ1-2 and V is TRBV11-2; 8 bases map to TRBD1. This CDR3 has 16 amino acids. Germline assignment: CDR1 SGHAT and CDR2 FQNNGV. Trimming at V came to 5 bases and at J to 3 bases, leaving 11 bases not matched to a gene. Here the CDR3 reads CASSRLRDRRYYGYTF. In nucleotides, the CDR3 is TGTGCCAGCAGCAGACTTCGGGACAGGCGGTACTATGGCTACACCTTC.

This clonotype came up many times. The J gene is TRBJ1-4, the V gene TRBV12-3 or TRBV12-4; TRBD1 might be the D (5 bases). The V end was cut by 4 bases, the J end by 7 bases, with 16 bases between. The CDR3 extends over 15 amino acids. The CDR3 here is CASSSSSYDSEKLFF. In nucleotides, the CDR3 is TGTGCCAGCAGTTCTTCATCGTATGACAGTGAAAAACTGTTTTTT.

This clonotype appeared many times. The rearrangement uses TRBV28 and TRBJ1-6, with 7 bases that match TRBD1. Germline CDR1 MDHEN, CDR2 SYDVKM. Losses at the gene ends were 4 bases for V and 0 bases for J; bases not matched to a gene: 3. The CDR3 loop spans 16 amino acids. CDR3 sequence: CASSSNRGSYNSPLHF. CDR3 coding DNA: TGTGCCAGCAGTTCGAACAGGGGCTCCTATAATTCACCCCTCCACTTT.

The table lists this clonotype with many counts. The V and J genes are TRBV4-1 and TRBJ1-6; weak D call: TRBD1 (5 bases). V was trimmed by 3 bases and J by 4 bases, leaving 16 bases between them. The CDR3 spans 17 residues. The germline gives CDR1 MGHRA, CDR2 YSYEKL. Written as DNA, the CDR3 is TGCGCCAGCAGCCAGACAACCTCGGGACTTTATAATTCACCCCTCCACTTT. The encoded protein is CASSQTTSGLYNSPLHF.

There are many counts of this clonotype. The chain has TRBV7-9 and TRBJ2-1, with D tentatively TRBD1 or TRBD2 (5 bases each). V shed 1 base and J shed 3 bases, with 7 bases lying between them. Per germline, CDR1 SEHNR and CDR2 FQNEAQ (reference sequence). The CDR3 runs to 14 residues. The CDR3 nucleotides are TGTGCCAGCAGCTTAGGGGGGTACTACAATGAGCAGTTCTTC. This codes for CASSLGGYYNEQFF. Using reference TRBV7-9 and TRBJ2-1 for the parts outside the CDR3, the full variable domain is DTGVSQNPRHKITKRGQNVTFRCDPISEHNRLYWYRQTLGQGPEFLTYFQNEAQLEKSRLLSDRFSAERPKGSFSTLEIQRTEQGDSAMYLCASSLGGYYNEQFFGPGTRLTVL.

At least ten counts were recorded for this clonotype. V is TRBV6-1 and J is TRBJ1-2; the D is unclear. The CDR3 contains 15 residues. CDR1 is MNHNS, CDR2 SASEGT, per germline. Trimming shortened V by 6 bases and J by 2 bases, and 16 bases separated the two germline ends. CDR3 in DNA: TGTGCCAGCAGGACCGGGATTGCGACCAACTATGGCTACACCTTC. The encoded protein is CASRTGIATNYGYTF.

The CDR3 loop is CASSRRAWGYGYTF. Here the CDR3 DNA reads TGTGCCAGCAGTAGGCGGGCTTGGGGATATGGCTACACCTTC. V and J are TRBV6-2 or TRBV6-3 and TRBJ1-2; D not resolved. CDR3 size: 14 residues. Trimming took off 5 bases at V and 5 bases at J, with 15 bases between the two ends. Germline V gene lookup returns CDR1 MNHEY and CDR2 SVGEGT.

CDR3 amino acids: CASSQDPTVWRKLFF. The CDR3 DNA reads TGTGCCAGCAGCCAAGATCCGACAGTATGGAGAAAACTGTTTTTT. J is TRBJ1-4 and V is TRBV4-2; tentatively, D is TRBD1 (5 bases). This CDR3 has 15 amino acids. Trimming removed 0 bases at V and 10 bases at J, with 15 bases between. CDR1 LGHNA and CDR2 YNFKEQ come from the germline V gene.

For this clonotype: Possible read error: a much larger clone is one base away. The chain recombines TRBV6-2 or TRBV6-3 with TRBJ2-5, with a tentative D call TRBD2 (5 bases). The V and J ends lost 2 bases and 2 bases respectively, with 12 bases between them. The CDR3 runs 15 residues. Germline assignment: CDR1 MNHEY and CDR2 SVGEGT. CDR3 sequence: CASSYPIGIQETQYF. The CDR3 region has the DNA TGTGCCAGCAGTTACCCGATCGGGATTCAAGAGACCCAGTACTTC.

The V gene is TRBV10-2, the J gene TRBJ2-7; 8 bases fit TRBD1. CDR1 and CDR2 (germline): WSHSY, SAAADI. J gave up 7 bases and V 7 bases, and 12 bases lay outside the gene matches. The CDR3 has 14 residues. The CDR3 DNA follows: TGCGCCAGCACCGGACAGGGTGGAGTAGAAGAGCAGTACTTC. As protein: CASTGQGGVEEQYF.

This clonotype showed up many times. This rearrangement joins TRBV20-1 to TRBJ2-3; perhaps TRBD1 as D (6 bases). The V end lost 1 base, the J end lost 0 bases, and 17 bases lay between the germline ends. Germline V CDR1 and CDR2: DFQATT, SNEGSKA (reference sequence). The CDR3 has 17 residues. CDR3 in amino acids: CSARVRGLQTSTDTQYF. CDR3 DNA sequence: TGCAGTGCTAGAGTGAGGGGGTTACAAACTAGCACAGATACGCAGTATTTT.

The V gene is TRBV9, the J gene TRBJ1-1; possibly TRBD1 for D (6 bases). The CDR3 covers 15 residues. Germline loops: CDR1 SGDLS, CDR2 YYNGEE. V shed 0 bases and J shed 4 bases, with 13 bases lying between them. CDR3 nucleotide sequence: TGTGCCAGCAGCGTAGATTATAGGGGGGGCACTGAAGCTTTCTTT. Translated: CASSVDYRGGTEAFF.

The chain carries TRBV4-3 and TRBJ2-5; D ambiguous. Germline CDR1 reads LGHNA; CDR2 reads YSLEER. CDR3 length: 13 amino acids. V dropped 0 bases and J dropped 3 bases, with 5 bases sitting between them. DNA of the CDR3: TGCGCCAGCAGCCAAGAGATAGAAGAGACCCAGTACTTC. It codes for CASSQEIEETQYF.

J is TRBJ1-1 and V is TRBV9; 10 nucleotides agree with TRBD1. The CDR3 runs 17 residues. Germline CDR1 and CDR2: SGDLS and YYNGEE. The ends lost 3 bases at V and 0 bases at J; junction bases unmatched: 8. CDR3 DNA sequence: TGTGCCAGCAGCGCCGGGACAGGGGCCAACCTGAACACTGAAGCTTTCTTT. It translates to CASSAGTGANLNTEAFF.

The gene calls are TRBV12-3 or TRBV12-4 and TRBJ2-1; D may be TRBD1 (5 bases). The CDR3 loop spans 13 amino acids. V lost 7 bases, J lost 5 bases, and 12 bases lay in between. The CDR3 loop reads CASIPVGDNEQFF. The CDR3 nucleotides are TGTGCCAGCATCCCAGTAGGGGACAATGAGCAGTTCTTC.

This clonotype was seen more than once but under ten times. The chain combines TRBV24-1 with TRBJ2-2; D gene unclear. V shed 4 bases and J shed 4 bases, with 15 bases lying between them. CDR1 and CDR2 from the germline V gene are KGHDR and SFDVKD. The CDR3 totals 16 residues. The CDR3 spells CATSESTDGSTGELFF. For the CDR3, the DNA is TGTGCCACCAGTGAATCGACGGACGGGTCCACCGGGGAGCTGTTTTTT.

The V call is TRBV20-1, the J call TRBJ1-4; 7 bases map to TRBD1. Germline assignment: CDR1 DFQATT and CDR2 SNEGSKA (reference sequence). The CDR3 spans 13 residues. J gave up 7 bases and V 6 bases, and 8 bases lay outside the gene matches. Written as DNA, the CDR3 is TGCAGTGCGACAGGGTCCGTGGCTGAAAAACTGTTTTTT. Protein: CSATGSVAEKLFF.

The genes are TRBV10-3 and TRBJ1-3; TRBD1 is a possible D gene (6 bases). V was cut by 3 bases and J by 2 bases, with 14 bases left in between. Germline-derived CDR1 and CDR2 are ENHRY and SYGVKD. The CDR3 has 16 residues. The CDR3 sequence is CAISDQGPNTGNTIYF. CDR3 DNA: TGTGCCATCAGTGATCAGGGGCCCAATACTGGAAACACCATATATTTT.

The chain carries TRBV12-3 or TRBV12-4 and TRBJ1-1, with a weak D call TRBD1 (6 bases). V was trimmed by 8 bases and J by 4 bases, leaving 11 bases between them. The CDR3 runs to 12 residues. In DNA form, the CDR3 reads TGTGCCAGCGCATGGACAGCCACTGAAGCTTTCTTT. Its protein product is CASAWTATEAFF.

The J gene is TRBJ2-2, the V gene TRBV6-2 or TRBV6-3; D is ambiguous. The V and J ends lost 5 bases and 6 bases respectively, with 7 bases between them. The CDR3 is 12 amino acids. CDR1 and CDR2 from the germline V gene are MNHEY and SVGEGT. As DNA, the CDR3 is TGTGCCAGCAGTGTAACTCCCGGGGAGCTGTTTTTT. Translating it yields CASSVTPGELFF.

This clonotype was recorded at least ten times. J is TRBJ2-5 and V is TRBV5-1; TRBD1 matches at 8 bases. The CDR3 spans 15 residues. J gave up 0 bases and V 3 bases, and 4 bases lay outside the gene matches. Germline V gene sequence: CDR1 SGHRS, CDR2 YFSETQ. CDR3 loop: CASSWDRTDQETQYF. The DNA of the CDR3 is TGCGCCAGCAGCTGGGACAGGACAGACCAAGAGACCCAGTACTTC. Together with reference TRBV5-1 and TRBJ2-5, the CDR3 gives the full variable domain: KAGVTQTPRYLIKTRGQQVTLSCSPISGHRSVSWYQQTPGQGLQFLFEYFSETQRNKGNFPGRFSGRQFSNSRSEMNVSTLELGDSALYLCASSWDRTDQETQYFGPGTRLLVL.

In this sample, this clonotype turned up once. Given a much more abundant clone one base away, this may be a read error. The J gene is TRBJ2-2, the V gene TRBV12-3 or TRBV12-4; TRBD1 matches at 9 bases. The CDR3 covers 15 residues. Trimming removed 6 bases from V and 4 bases from J; junction bases left unmatched: 6. CDR3 bases: TGTGCCAGCAGACCACAGGGGGCTCCCACCGGGGAGCTGTTTTTT. Encoded protein: CASRPQGAPTGELFF.